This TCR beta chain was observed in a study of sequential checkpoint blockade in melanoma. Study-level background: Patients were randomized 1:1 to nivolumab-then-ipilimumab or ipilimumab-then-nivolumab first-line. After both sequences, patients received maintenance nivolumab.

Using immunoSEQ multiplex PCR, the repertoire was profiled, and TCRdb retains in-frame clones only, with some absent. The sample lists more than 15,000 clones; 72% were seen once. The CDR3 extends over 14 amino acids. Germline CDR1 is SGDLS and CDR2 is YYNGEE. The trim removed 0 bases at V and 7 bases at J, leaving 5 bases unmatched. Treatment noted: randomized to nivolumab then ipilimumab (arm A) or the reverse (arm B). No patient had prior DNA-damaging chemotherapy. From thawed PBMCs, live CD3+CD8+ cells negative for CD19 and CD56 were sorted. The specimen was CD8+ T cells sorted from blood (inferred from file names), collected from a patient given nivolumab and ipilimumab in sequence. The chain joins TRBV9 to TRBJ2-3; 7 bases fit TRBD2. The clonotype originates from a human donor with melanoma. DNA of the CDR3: TGTGCCAGCAGCGTAGGGGCGGGAGTTTATACGCAGTATTTT. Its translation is CASSVGAGVYTQYF.